Below are 11 T cell receptor beta chains sequenced from a single sample in a study of cytomegalovirus exposure and HLA in healthy donors. With 60 Vbeta and 13 Jbeta primers, the PCR was carried out. The data were produced by immunoSEQ multiplex PCR, yet TCRdb's version contains in-frame clones alone and is incomplete. The sample includes about 130,000 clones, approximately 80% seen only once; the top ten take over 4.5%. The sequenced sample consisted of PBMCs. Every receptor here comes from a woman between 40 and 55 years old in good health and CMV-seropositive.

This clone was found a few times. V is TRBV18 and J is TRBJ2-1; 10 nucleotides agree with TRBD2. CDR3 length: 15 amino acids. J lost 8 bases, V lost 3 bases, and 7 bases had no gene match. The germline V gene encodes CDR1 KGHSH and CDR2 LQKENI. The CDR3 spells CASSPQAGGRDEQFF. CDR3 DNA sequence: TGTGCCAGCTCACCTCAAGCGGGAGGGCGGGATGAGCAGTTCTTC.

The chain uses TRBV5-6 and TRBJ1-5; 9 bases are shared with TRBD1. V lost 4 bases and J lost 1; bases outside the gene matches: 3. CDR1 is SGHDT and CDR2 is YYEEEE in the germline V gene. The CDR3 spans 15 residues. DNA for the CDR3: TGTGCCAGCAGCGTGACAGGGGGAAGCAATCAGCCCCAGCATTTT. Protein sequence: CASSVTGGSNQPQHF.

The V gene is TRBV28, the J gene TRBJ2-3; 13 nucleotides line up with TRBD2. V lost 6 bases, J lost 3 bases, and 9 bases stayed unmatched. This CDR3 spans 17 amino acids. The V gene's germline CDR1 is MDHEN and CDR2 SYDVKM. The CDR3 sequence: CASRGLAGAEGTDTQYF. As DNA, the CDR3 is TGTGCCAGCAGAGGACTAGCGGGAGCGGAAGGGACAGATACGCAGTATTTT.

The CDR3 sequence: CASAGTGDNQPQHF. The CDR3 DNA follows: TGTGCCAGTGCTGGGACAGGCGATAATCAGCCCCAGCATTTT. The rearrangement joins TRBV19 to TRBJ1-5; 8 nucleotides line up with TRBD1. There are 14 residues in the CDR3. CDR1 and CDR2 from the germline V gene are LNHDA and SQIVND (reference sequence). Losses at the gene ends were 8 bases for V and 4 bases for J; bases not matched to a gene: 7.

The rearrangement links TRBV11-2 to TRBJ1-5; no clear D gene. The germline V gene encodes CDR1 SGHAT and CDR2 FQNNGV. Trimming took 1 base from V and 4 from J, leaving 8 bases between them. This CDR3 comprises 14 residues. The DNA of the CDR3 is TGTGCCAGCAGCTTAGGGCCCGGGAATCAGCCCCAGCATTTT. It specifies CASSLGPGNQPQHF.

V is TRBV30 and J is TRBJ1-6; D ambiguous. Germline assignment: CDR1 GTSNPN and CDR2 SVGIG (reference sequence). CDR3 length: 13 residues. The CDR3 nucleotides are TGTGCACAACACCGGGGTCCAAATTCACCCCTCCACTTT. Translation gives CAQHRGPNSPLHF.

This chain joins TRBV6-1 and TRBJ2-7; 10 bases map to TRBD1. CDR1 MNHNS and CDR2 SASEGT come from the germline V gene. V was pared by 5 bases and J by 1 base, with 5 bases of the junction left unmatched. CDR3 length equals 15 residues. CDR3 bases: TGTGCCAGCAGTCGACAGGGGGCCAGTTCCTACGAGCAGTACTTC. Residues: CASSRQGASSYEQYF.

The sample holds one count of this clone. The J gene is TRBJ2-7, the V gene TRBV5-1, with 10 bases lining up with TRBD2. This CDR3 region has 15 residues. Germline CDR1 SGHRS, CDR2 YFSETQ. Unmatched junction bases numbered 7, after V lost 1 base and J lost 6 bases. Here the CDR3 reads CASSLMLAGDGEQYF. The CDR3 coding sequence is TGCGCCAGCAGCTTGATGCTAGCGGGAGATGGCGAGCAGTACTTC. The full variable domain, with the rest looked up from reference TRBV5-1 and TRBJ2-7, is KAGVTQTPRYLIKTRGQQVTLSCSPISGHRSVSWYQQTPGQGLQFLFEYFSETQRNKGNFPGRFSGRQFSNSRSEMNVSTLELGDSALYLCASSLMLAGDGEQYFGPGTRLTVT.

This sequence joins TRBV5-5 and TRBJ2-7; D might be TRBD1 (5 bases). Germline V gives CDR1 SGHKS, CDR2 YYEKEE (reference sequence). V dropped 4 bases and J dropped 2 bases, with 16 bases sitting between them. The CDR3 contains 15 residues. The CDR3 nucleotides read TGTGCCAGCAGCCGTCCCTCAGGGTTGCCCTACGAGCAGTACTTC. This sequence encodes CASSRPSGLPYEQYF.

Only a few counts were recorded for this clone. The genes are TRBV6-8 and TRBJ2-1, with 12 bases fitting TRBD2. The CDR3 loop spans 17 amino acids. From germline, CDR1 is MNHGY and CDR2 SAAAGT. V was clipped by 5 bases and J by 6 bases; unmatched bases: 11. The CDR3 region has the DNA TGTGCCAGCAGTCTAGCGGGAGGGCACACACATTTCAATGAGCAGTTCTTC. This translates into CASSLAGGHTHFNEQFF.

The chain combines TRBV29-1 with TRBJ1-2; 9 nucleotides align to TRBD1. Germline CDR1 reads SQVTM; CDR2 reads ANQGSEA. The CDR3 extends over 12 amino acids. The V and J ends lost 6 bases and 6 bases, in that order; junction bases with no gene match: 5. CDR3 residues: CSVRQGGNGYTF. The CDR3 DNA sequence: TGCAGCGTAAGACAGGGGGGGAATGGCTACACCTTC.